The 9 T cell receptor beta chains listed next were all sequenced from one sample in a study of CD8 T cells in Susac syndrome (dated by TCRdb to about 2019). The library relied on the immunoSEQ multiplex PCR assay. RNA was extracted using the RNeasy kit, and about 0.5 to 1 microgram was reverse transcribed with random hexamers. In TCRdb, the public reads were trimmed at Q25 with fastp and aligned with MiXCR, with productive beta chains retained. Each CDR3 protein appears once, grouped with its most common genes and DNA. For this sample the table gives approximately 120,000 distinct CDR3 sequences, of which around 94% were detected only once. The ten largest clones add up to more than 0.075% of the sample. The sample comprised CD4+ T cells from PBMCs. These receptors were collected from a human donor in good health.

The chain combines TRBV27 with TRBJ1-2; D possibly corresponds to TRBD1 (5 bases). CDR1 MNHEY and CDR2 SMNVEV come from the germline V gene (reference sequence). Trimming left V 5 bases short and J 8 bases short, with 18 bases between. This CDR3 has 14 amino acids. The CDR3 DNA reads as TGTGCCAGCAGTGACCCAGGGCATCTAAGAGGCTACACCTTC. Its translation: CASSDPGHLRGYTF.

This chain links TRBV7-2 with TRBJ2-5; a possible D gene is TRBD1 (5 bases). Germline assignment: CDR1 SGHTA and CDR2 FQGNSA. The CDR3 loop spans 14 amino acids. Trimming left V 2 bases short and J 2 bases short, with 9 bases between. CDR3 DNA: TGTGCCAGCAGCTTATTCGGACAACAAGAGACCCAGTACTTC. Its translation: CASSLFGQQETQYF.

The genes are TRBV3-1 and TRBJ1-3; D uncertain. Trimming took off 4 bases at V and 4 bases at J, with 11 bases between the two ends. The CDR3 length is 14 residues. CDR1 and CDR2 (germline): LGHDT, YNNKEL (reference sequence). The CDR3 sequence: CASSRPLAGNTIYF. In DNA form, the CDR3 reads TGTGCCAGCAGCCGTCCGCTGGCCGGAAACACCATATATTTT.

The chain combines TRBV6-1 with TRBJ2-7; D uncertain. V gave up 5 bases and J gave up 7 bases, with 33 bases separating them. Germline V CDR1 and CDR2: MNHNS, SASEGT. CDR3 size: 19 residues. CDR3 sequence: CASSQPRPGRLEKWGEQYF. The DNA of the CDR3 is TGTGCCAGCAGTCAACCCCGACCTGGACGGCTCGAGAAGTGGGGAGAGCAGTACTTC.

The CDR3 sequence is CSARDVGRLAYEQYF. In DNA form, the CDR3 reads TGCAGTGCTAGAGATGTCGGGAGGCTCGCCTACGAGCAGTACTTC. The chain couples TRBV20-1 to TRBJ2-7; 7 bases fit TRBD2. Germline assignment: CDR1 DFQATT and CDR2 SNEGSKA (reference sequence). The V and J ends lost 0 bases and 2 bases, in that order; junction bases with no gene match: 7. The CDR3 totals 15 residues.

This clonotype has a single count. The rearrangement uses TRBV7-9 and TRBJ1-2; D might be TRBD1 (5 bases). The germline V gene encodes CDR1 SEHNR and CDR2 FQNEAQ (reference sequence). Trimming removed 3 bases at V and 4 bases at J, with 12 bases between. The length of the CDR3 is 14 residues. The DNA for the CDR3 is TGTGCCAGCAGCTTTAGAGACAGAATCTATGGCTACACCTTC. This translates into CASSFRDRIYGYTF.

V gene TRBV2 combines with J gene TRBJ2-7, with 7 bases identical to TRBD2. The CDR3 covers 14 residues. The junction had 6 bases not matched to a gene; V was cut back by 4 bases and J by 3 bases. Germline CDR1 reads SNHLY; CDR2 reads FYNNEI. The CDR3 here is CASSAHGGYYEQYF. In DNA form, the CDR3 reads TGTGCCAGCAGTGCTCACGGGGGGTACTACGAGCAGTACTTC.

The chain has TRBV6-5 and TRBJ2-7, with TRBD2 matching 11 bases. This CDR3 region has 17 residues. Germline-derived CDR1 and CDR2 are MNHEY and SVGAGI. The junction had 8 bases not matched to a gene; V was cut back by 4 bases and J by 0 bases. This CDR3 reads CASSSQAGTSGSYEQYF. DNA of the CDR3: TGTGCCAGCAGTTCCCAAGCCGGGACTAGCGGCTCCTACGAGCAGTACTTC.

This chain uses TRBV25-1 with TRBJ2-7; the match to TRBD1 covers 8 bases. J was trimmed by 3 bases and V by 1 base; bases with no gene match: 5. The CDR3 is 15 amino acids. The V gene's germline CDR1 is MGHDK and CDR2 SYGVNS. As DNA, the CDR3 is TGTGCCAGCAGTGAATCGCCACAGGGGGGCTACGAGCAGTACTTC. It specifies CASSESPQGGYEQYF.